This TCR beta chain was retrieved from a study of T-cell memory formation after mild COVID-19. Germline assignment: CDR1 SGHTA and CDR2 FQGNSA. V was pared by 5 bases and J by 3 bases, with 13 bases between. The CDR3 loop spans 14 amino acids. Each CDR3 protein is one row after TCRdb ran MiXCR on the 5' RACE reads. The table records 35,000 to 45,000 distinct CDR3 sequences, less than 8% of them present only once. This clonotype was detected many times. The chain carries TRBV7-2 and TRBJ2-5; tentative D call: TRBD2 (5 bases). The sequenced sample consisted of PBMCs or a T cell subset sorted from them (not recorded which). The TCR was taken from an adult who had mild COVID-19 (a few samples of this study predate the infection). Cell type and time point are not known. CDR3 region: CASSRSGRKETQYF. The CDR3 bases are TGTGCCAGCAGCAGGAGTGGGAGAAAAGAGACCCAGTACTTC.